These 8 T cell receptor beta chains were all obtained from the same sample, sequenced in a study of blood T cell repertoires in COVID-19. Assay used: immunoSEQ multiplex PCR; TCRdb lists only in-frame clones, some missing. Of roughly 80,000 clones listed, around 83% were seen once; the top ten hold about 9%. What was sequenced was peripheral blood. The receptor set was obtained from a human donor in a cohort sampled during active COVID-19.

The genes are TRBV27 and TRBJ2-6, with D unresolved. Per germline, CDR1 MNHEY and CDR2 SMNVEV (reference sequence). V shed 11 bases and J shed 0 bases, with 8 bases lying between them. This CDR3 is 13 amino acids long. The CDR3 sequence is CASRGSGANVLTF. The CDR3 DNA reads as TGTGCCTCTCGCGGCTCTGGGGCCAACGTCCTGACTTTC.

The chain carries TRBV5-1 and TRBJ2-3; D gene ambiguous. Germline values: CDR1 SGHRS, CDR2 YFSETQ. The CDR3 is 13 residues long. V was trimmed by 4 bases and J by 4 bases, leaving 10 bases between them. CDR3 coding DNA: TGCGCCAGCAGCAGTCCTCCGGCAGATACGCAGTATTTT. Encoded protein: CASSSPPADTQYF.

The rearrangement uses TRBV28 and TRBJ1-5, with a weak D call TRBD1 (5 bases). Germline V lookup: CDR1 MDHEN, CDR2 SYDVKM. Trimming cost V 5 bases and J 2 bases, with 22 bases left between them. CDR3 length equals 18 residues. The DNA for the CDR3 is TGTGCCAGCAGTCAAGAGGTAGGGGCAGGGTATGGCAATCAGCCCCAGCATTTT. It translates to CASSQEVGAGYGNQPQHF.

This chain's CDR3 is CASRSRERVTDTQYF. The CDR3 DNA follows: TGTGCCAGTAGATCCAGAGAGCGGGTCACAGATACGCAGTATTTT. This chain uses TRBV19 with TRBJ2-3; tentatively, D is TRBD2 (6 bases). The CDR3 is 15 amino acids. V dropped 6 bases and J dropped 2 bases, with 15 bases sitting between them. Germline V gene lookup returns CDR1 LNHDA and CDR2 SQIVND (reference sequence).

The rearrangement links TRBV19 to TRBJ2-4; 9 bases align to TRBD1. Germline V lookup: CDR1 LNHDA, CDR2 SQIVND (reference sequence). The CDR3 has 19 residues. V was pared by 0 bases and J by 7 bases, with 16 bases of the junction left unmatched. CDR3 protein: CASSIEKGQGSQGWNIQYF. The CDR3, as DNA: TGTGCCAGTAGTATAGAAAAAGGACAGGGGAGCCAGGGGTGGAACATTCAGTACTTC.

The rearrangement joins TRBV28 to TRBJ2-1; possible D gene TRBD2, 7 bases. The germline V gene has CDR1 MDHEN and CDR2 SYDVKM. The CDR3 totals 15 residues. Deletions cut 1 base from V and 4 bases from J, with 11 bases between. As DNA, the CDR3 is TGTGCCAGCAGTTTATTAGGGGGGGAATACAATGAGCAGTTCTTC. Translated: CASSLLGGEYNEQFF. Filled out from reference TRBV28 and TRBJ2-1, the complete variable domain reads DVKVTQSSRYLVKRTGEKVFLECVQDMDHENMFWYRQDPGLGLRLIYFSYDVKMKEKGDIPEGYSVSREKKERFSLILESASTNQTSMYLCASSLLGGEYNEQFFGPGTRLTVL.

This chain connects TRBV28 to TRBJ1-5, with D possibly being TRBD1 (6 bases). Trimming took off 8 bases at V and 4 bases at J, with 15 bases between the two ends. Germline V gene sequence: CDR1 MDHEN, CDR2 SYDVKM. The CDR3 extends over 14 amino acids. CDR3 residues: CASCTRTVNQPQHF. The CDR3 DNA is TGTGCCAGCTGCACCCGGACAGTTAATCAGCCCCAGCATTTT.

The chain has TRBV27 and TRBJ2-6; TRBD2 might be the D (5 bases). CDR1 MNHEY and CDR2 SMNVEV come from the germline V gene (reference sequence). CDR3 size: 13 residues. V lost 8 bases, J lost 2 bases, and 7 bases lay in between. The CDR3 region is CASAGTGANVLTF. DNA of the CDR3: TGTGCCAGCGCCGGGACTGGGGCCAACGTCCTGACTTTC.